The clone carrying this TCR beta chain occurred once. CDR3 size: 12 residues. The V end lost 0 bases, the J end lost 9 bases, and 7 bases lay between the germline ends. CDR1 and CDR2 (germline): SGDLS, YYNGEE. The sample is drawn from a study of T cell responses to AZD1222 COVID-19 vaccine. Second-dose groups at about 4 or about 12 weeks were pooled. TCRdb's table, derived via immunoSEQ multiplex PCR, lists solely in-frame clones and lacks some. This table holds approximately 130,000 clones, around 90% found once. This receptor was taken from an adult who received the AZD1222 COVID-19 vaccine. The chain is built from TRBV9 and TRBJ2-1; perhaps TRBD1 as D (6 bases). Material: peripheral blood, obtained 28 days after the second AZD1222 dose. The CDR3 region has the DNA TGTGCCAGCAGCGTAGTGGGGGCTGAGCAGTTCTTC. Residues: CASSVVGAEQFF.